This passage covers 10 T cell receptor beta chains from one sample sequenced in a study of monozygotic twins with inflammatory bowel disease. For each CDR3 protein, TCRdb gives one entry from its re-call of the 5' RACE reads, without DNA. In all, the sample yields 300,000 to 450,000 distinct CDR3 sequences. Sample: blood. Receptor source: a human donor with ulcerative colitis or Crohn's disease, or a healthy co-twin of an affected twin (not recorded which).

The rearrangement joins TRBV7-2 to TRBJ1-1. Per the germline V gene, CDR1 is SGHTA and CDR2 is FQGNSA. The CDR3 loop spans 12 amino acids. CDR3 sequence reads: CASLRGNTEAFF.

The V and J genes are TRBV4-1 and TRBJ1-5; as DNA is missing, the TRBD1 call by TCRdb cannot be tested. CDR1 and CDR2 (germline): MGHRA, YSYEKL. The CDR3 has 17 amino acids. The CDR3 protein is CASSQDSWQGTHQPQHF.

This chain links TRBV4-3 with TRBJ2-5; without DNA, the TCRdb call of TRBD2 cannot be checked. Germline V gene sequence: CDR1 LGHNA, CDR2 YSLEER. This CDR3 region has 14 residues. The CDR3 region is CASSQEPAGETQYF.

The CDR3 is CASSQRRTSGVGEQYF. J is TRBJ2-7 and V is TRBV4-1; lacking DNA, the TRBD2 call made by TCRdb goes unchecked. In germline, CDR1 is MGHRA, CDR2 YSYEKL. The CDR3 runs 16 residues.

The chain joins TRBV5-5 to TRBJ2-6; TCRdb lists TRBD1, though no DNA is available to test this call. The CDR3 is 18 amino acids. Germline CDR1 reads SGHKS; CDR2 reads YYEKEE (reference sequence). The CDR3 here is CASSFRTGSTSGANVLTF.

CDR3 protein: CSASSDRDDQPQHF. The chain joins TRBV20-1 to TRBJ1-5; TCRdb's assignment of TRBD1 cannot be checked, as there is no DNA. Looked up from germline, CDR1 is DFQATT and CDR2 is SNEGSKA (reference sequence). The CDR3 extends over 14 amino acids.

The chain joins TRBV20-1 to TRBJ2-1; the D call from TCRdb, TRBD1, cannot be confirmed without DNA. The CDR3 sequence is 14 residues long. Germline lookup yields CDR1 DFQATT and CDR2 SNEGSKA (reference sequence). The CDR3 loop reads CSASKRGGVNEQFF.

CDR3 amino acids: CASSPERGDYNEQFF. The chain recombines TRBV5-1 with TRBJ2-1; TCRdb names TRBD2, which stays unverified in the absence of DNA. The length of the CDR3 is 15 residues. Germline assignment: CDR1 SGHRS and CDR2 YFSETQ.

The chain couples TRBV20-1 to TRBJ2-5; the D gene TCRdb calls, TRBD2, cannot be checked with no DNA. This CDR3 has 18 amino acids. Germline values: CDR1 DFQATT, CDR2 SNEGSKA (reference sequence). The CDR3 sequence is CSARAGRLAGGFGETQYF.

The chain carries TRBV12-3 or TRBV12-4 and TRBJ2-7; TCRdb lists TRBD2, though no DNA is available to test this call. The CDR3 totals 15 residues. The CDR3 here is CASSLTGALYYEQYF.